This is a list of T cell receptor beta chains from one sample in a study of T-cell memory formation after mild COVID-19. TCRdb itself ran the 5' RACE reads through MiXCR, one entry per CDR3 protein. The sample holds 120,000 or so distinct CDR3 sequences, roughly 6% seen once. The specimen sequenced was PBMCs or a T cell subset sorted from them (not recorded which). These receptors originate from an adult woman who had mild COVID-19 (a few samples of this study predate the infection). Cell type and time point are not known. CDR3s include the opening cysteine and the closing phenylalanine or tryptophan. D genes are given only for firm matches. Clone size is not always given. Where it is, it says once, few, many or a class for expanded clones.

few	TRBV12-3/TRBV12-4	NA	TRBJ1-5	CASSWGGRNQPQHF	TGTGCCAGCAGTTGGGGGGGGAGAAATCAGCCCCAGCATTTT
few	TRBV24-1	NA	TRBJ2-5	CATSGVVGQETQYF	TGTGCCACCAGTGGTGTCGTCGGGCAAGAGACCCAGTACTTC
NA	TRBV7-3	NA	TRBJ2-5	CASSPGWGETQYF	TGTGCCAGCAGCCCGGGGTGGGGGGAGACCCAGTACTTC
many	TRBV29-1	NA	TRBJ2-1	CSVGEAVLNEQFF	TGCAGCGTGGGGGAGGCCGTTTTAAATGAGCAGTTCTTC
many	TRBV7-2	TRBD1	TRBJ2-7	CASSLASTGGRDEQYF	TGTGCCAGCAGCTTAGCGAGTACAGGGGGTCGAGACGAGCAGTACTTC
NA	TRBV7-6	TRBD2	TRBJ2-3	CASSLVGGASTDTQYF	TGTGCCAGCAGCTTGGTCGGGGGGGCTAGCACAGATACGCAGTATTTT
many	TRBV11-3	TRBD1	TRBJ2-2	CASSEGQGNTGELFF	TGTGCCAGCAGCGAGGGACAGGGGAACACCGGGGAGCTGTTTTTT
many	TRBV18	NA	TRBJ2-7	CASSVADGGVGEQYF	TGTGCCAGCTCAGTAGCGGACGGCGGGGTCGGCGAGCAGTACTTC
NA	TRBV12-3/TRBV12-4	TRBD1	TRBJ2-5	CASSSNTGAQQETQYF	TGTGCCAGCAGTTCAAATACAGGGGCCCAGCAAGAGACCCAGTACTTC
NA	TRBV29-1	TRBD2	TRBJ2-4	CSVGTSYQNIQYF	TGCAGCGTAGGGACTAGCTACCAAAACATTCAGTACTTC
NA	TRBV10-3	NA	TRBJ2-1	CAISVGGGAVNNEQFF	TGTGCCATCAGTGTAGGAGGGGGGGCAGTGAACAATGAGCAGTTCTTC
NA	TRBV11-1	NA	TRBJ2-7	CASSSVGLPYEQYF	TGTGCCAGCAGCTCCGTAGGACTCCCCTACGAGCAGTACTTC
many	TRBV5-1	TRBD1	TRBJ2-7	CASSSDRGRDEQYF	TGCGCCAGCAGCTCGGACAGGGGCAGGGACGAGCAGTACTTC
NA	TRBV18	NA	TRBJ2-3	CASSPESTDTQYF	TGTGCCAGCTCACCGGAAAGCACAGATACGCAGTATTTT
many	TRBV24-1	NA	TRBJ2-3	CATSVKDTQYF	TGTGCCACCAGTGTTAAGGATACGCAGTATTTT
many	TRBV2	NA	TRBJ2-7	CASSEVRFSYEQYF	TGTGCCAGCAGTGAGGTGCGGTTCTCCTACGAGCAGTACTTC
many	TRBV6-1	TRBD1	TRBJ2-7	CASSEVPRGEQYF	TGTGCCAGCAGTGAAGTCCCCAGGGGGGAGCAGTACTTC
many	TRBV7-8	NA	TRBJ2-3	CASSLMGGNTDTQYF	TGTGCCAGCAGCTTAATGGGGGGCAACACAGATACGCAGTATTTT
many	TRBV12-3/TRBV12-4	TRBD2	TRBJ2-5	CASSSTTSGIQETQYF	TGTGCCAGCAGTTCCACGACTAGCGGGATCCAAGAGACCCAGTACTTC
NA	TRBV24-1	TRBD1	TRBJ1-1	CATSDSGTENTEAFF	TGTGCCACCAGTGATTCCGGGACAGAGAACACTGAAGCTTTCTTT
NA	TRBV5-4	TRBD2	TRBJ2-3	CASSLRRGSPRTDTQYF	TGTGCCAGCAGCTTGAGGCGGGGGTCTCCACGCACAGATACGCAGTATTTT
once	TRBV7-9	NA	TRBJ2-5	CTSSVRGNPVKETQYF	TGTACCAGCAGCGTTCGAGGAAATCCCGTCAAGGAGACCCAGTACTTC
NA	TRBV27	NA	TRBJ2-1	CASSSLGRGANEQFF	TGTGCCAGCAGTTCACTCGGGAGAGGGGCTAATGAGCAGTTCTTC
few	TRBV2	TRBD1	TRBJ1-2	CASSLDRGFGYTF	TGTGCCAGCAGTCTGGACAGGGGGTTTGGCTACACCTTC
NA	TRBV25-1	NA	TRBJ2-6	CASSQSPSGANVLTF	TGTGCCAGCAGCCAATCCCCCTCTGGGGCCAACGTCCTGACTTTC
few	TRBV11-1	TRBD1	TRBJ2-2	CASSPDRGSTGELFF	TGTGCCAGCAGCCCGGACAGGGGGAGCACCGGGGAGCTGTTTTTT
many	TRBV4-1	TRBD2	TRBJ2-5	CASSLRSSGGSQETQYF	TGCGCCAGCAGCCTTCGCTCTAGCGGGGGGTCTCAAGAGACCCAGTACTTC
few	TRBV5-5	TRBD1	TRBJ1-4	CASSTGQGGNEKLFF	TGTGCCAGCAGCACCGGACAGGGAGGGAATGAAAAACTGTTTTTT
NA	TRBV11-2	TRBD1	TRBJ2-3	CASSLVSRTGGRADTQYF	TGTGCCAGCAGCTTAGTCTCCCGGACAGGGGGCAGGGCAGATACGCAGTATTTT
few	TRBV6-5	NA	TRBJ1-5	CASSYGRKGNQPQHF	TGTGCCAGCAGTTACGGACGCAAAGGCAATCAGCCCCAGCATTTT
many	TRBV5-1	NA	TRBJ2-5	CASSLGQTDQETQYF	TGCGCCAGCAGCTTGGGTCAGACAGACCAAGAGACCCAGTACTTC
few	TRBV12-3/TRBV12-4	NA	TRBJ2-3	CASSSGGGVTQYF	TGTGCCAGCAGTTCAGGGGGGGGCGTTACGCAGTATTTT
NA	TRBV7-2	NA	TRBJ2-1	CASSPGDAVTYNEQFF	TGTGCCAGCAGCCCCGGGGACGCAGTAACCTACAATGAGCAGTTCTTC
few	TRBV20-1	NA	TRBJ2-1	CSASIQSHEQFF	TGCAGTGCTAGCATTCAGTCGCATGAGCAGTTCTTC
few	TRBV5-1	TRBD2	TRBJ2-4	CASAAGDAKNIQYF	TGCGCCAGCGCCGCGGGGGACGCCAAAAACATTCAGTACTTC
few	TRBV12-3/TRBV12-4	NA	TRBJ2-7	CASGKFPYEQYF	TGTGCCAGCGGGAAATTCCCCTACGAGCAGTACTTC
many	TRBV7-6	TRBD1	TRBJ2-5	CASSSDRVARETQYF	TGTGCCAGCAGCTCCGACAGGGTAGCGAGGGAGACCCAGTACTTC
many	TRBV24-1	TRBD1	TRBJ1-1	CATSRQGGEAFF	TGTGCCACCAGCAGACAGGGAGGTGAAGCTTTCTTT
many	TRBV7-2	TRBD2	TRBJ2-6	CASSLRASGTQGGANVLTF	TGTGCCAGCAGCCTTAGGGCTAGCGGGACCCAGGGAGGGGCCAACGTCCTGACTTTC
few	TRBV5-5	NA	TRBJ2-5	CASSSLVGVGETQYF	TGTGCCAGCAGCTCCCTGGTCGGGGTTGGGGAGACCCAGTACTTC
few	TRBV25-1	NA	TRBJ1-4	CASRANEKLFF	TGTGCCAGCAGGGCTAATGAAAAACTGTTTTTT
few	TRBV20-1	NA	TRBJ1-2	CSAPLSGSWGYTF	TGCAGTGCCCCCCTCTCCGGGTCTTGGGGCTACACCTTC
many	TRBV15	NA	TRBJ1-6	CATSRDRDLSSPLHF	TGTGCCACCAGCAGAGATCGCGACTTGAGTTCACCCCTCCACTTT
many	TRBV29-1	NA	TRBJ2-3	CSVYLMDTQYF	TGCAGCGTTTACCTAATGGATACGCAGTATTTT
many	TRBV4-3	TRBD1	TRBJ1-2	CASSQEPGTGNYGYTF	TGCGCCAGCAGCCAAGAGCCCGGGACAGGGAACTATGGCTACACCTTC
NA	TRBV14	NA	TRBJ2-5	CASSQDLVPQETQYF	TGTGCCAGCAGCCAAGATCTTGTCCCGCAAGAGACCCAGTACTTC
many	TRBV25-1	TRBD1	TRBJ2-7	CASSEGRMTGGSYEQYF	TGTGCCAGCAGTGAAGGGCGAATGACAGGGGGCAGCTACGAGCAGTACTTC
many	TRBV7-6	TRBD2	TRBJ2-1	CASSSGLVRNEQFF	TGTGCCAGCAGCTCGGGACTAGTCAGAAATGAGCAGTTCTTC
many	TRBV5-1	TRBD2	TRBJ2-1	CASSPRLAGGKDEQFF	TGCGCCAGCAGCCCCCGACTAGCGGGGGGTAAGGATGAGCAGTTCTTC
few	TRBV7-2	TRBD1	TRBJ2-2	CASSLGGQGATGELFF	TGTGCCAGCAGCTTAGGGGGACAGGGGGCAACCGGGGAGCTGTTTTTT